This T cell receptor (beta chain) was identified during a study of cytomegalovirus exposure and HLA in healthy donors. Study-level results: While the bulk of TCR sequences proved rare, some public TCRs turned up in many donors. Reported findings show TCR beta sequences accurately forecast HLA-A and HLA-B alleles in most subjects.

A remark on this clone: Antigen: not known.

60 Vbeta and 13 Jbeta primers were used in PCR. Sequencing used immunoSEQ multiplex PCR; TCRdb keeps in-frame clones, though not all of them. Among roughly 200,000 clones listed, 70% to 75% were seen once. The sequenced material came from PBMCs. This TCR was sampled from a male donor in good health and CMV-seronegative.

CDR3 DNA sequence: TGTGCCATCAGCTTCAGACAGGGGGCTTACGAGCAGTACTTC. It is translated as CAISFRQGAYEQYF. V gene TRBV10-3 combines with J gene TRBJ2-7; 10 bases match TRBD1. The CDR3 sequence is 14 residues long. The germline V gene encodes CDR1 ENHRY and CDR2 SYGVKD. V gave up 6 bases and J gave up 4 bases; unmatched junction bases: 6.